The next 7 T cell receptor beta chains were all read from a single sample in a study of blood T cell repertoires in COVID-19. Some clones are missing from TCRdb's copy, which holds only in-frame ones; the method was immunoSEQ multiplex PCR. The sample yields roughly 84,000 clones, roughly 80% seen once. The sequencing sample was made of peripheral blood. The receptors derive from a woman aged 45 to 65 with acute or convalescent COVID-19.

V and J are TRBV27 and TRBJ1-4; D might be TRBD1 (6 bases). In germline, CDR1 is MNHEY, CDR2 SMNVEV (reference sequence). This CDR3 has 15 residues. V was cut by 6 bases and J by 6 bases, with 17 bases left in between. The CDR3 reads CASRGLTGRHEKLFF. For the CDR3, the DNA is TGTGCCAGCAGGGGTTTGACAGGACGCCATGAAAAACTGTTTTTT.

The chain carries TRBV29-1 and TRBJ1-2, with a weak D call TRBD1 (5 bases). This CDR3 is built from 12 residues. V was shortened by 7 bases and J by 4 bases, with 13 bases between the two germline ends. The germline V gene encodes CDR1 SQVTM and CDR2 ANQGSEA. The CDR3 DNA is TGCAGCGCCTCGACAGACCCCTATGGCTACACCTTC. It codes for CSASTDPYGYTF.

The gene calls are TRBV4-3 and TRBJ1-4; unclear D gene. The germline CDR1 and CDR2 sequences are LGHNA and YSLEER. The CDR3 has 17 amino acids. Trimming took 0 bases from V and 0 from J, leaving 11 bases between them. This CDR3 is CASSQDLASATNEKLFF. DNA for the CDR3: TGCGCCAGCAGCCAAGATCTAGCCAGCGCAACTAATGAAAAACTGTTTTTT.

The sample holds a few counts of this clone. The rearrangement uses TRBV10-3 and TRBJ2-7; 7 bases agree with TRBD2. Germline-derived CDR1 and CDR2 are ENHRY and SYGVKD. This CDR3 is built from 10 residues. The CDR3 DNA follows: TGTGCTACGGGGGGAACCGAGCAGTACTTC. It translates to CATGGTEQYF.

The chain couples TRBV19 to TRBJ2-7, with D tentatively TRBD1 (6 bases). The V end lost 7 bases, the J end lost 2 bases, and 12 bases lay between the germline ends. CDR3 size: 13 residues. Germline lookup yields CDR1 LNHDA and CDR2 SQIVND (reference sequence). Here the CDR3 DNA reads TGTGCCAGTACGACGGGACACCCCTACGAGCAGTACTTC. This encodes CASTTGHPYEQYF.

This clone turned up a few times. The CDR3 region is CASSMGQRVNQPQHF. CDR3 coding DNA: TGTGCCAGTAGTATGGGTCAGAGGGTCAATCAGCCCCAGCATTTT. The V call is TRBV19, the J call TRBJ1-5, with D uncertain. Between the trimmed V and J ends, which lost 3 bases and 3 bases, there was a span of 12 bases. This CDR3 contains 15 residues. Germline CDR1 reads LNHDA; CDR2 reads SQIVND (reference sequence).

This chain connects TRBV7-9 to TRBJ1-6, with D possibly being TRBD1 (5 bases). Deletions cut 5 bases from V and 6 bases from J, with 11 bases between. The CDR3 has 14 residues. Germline-derived CDR1 and CDR2 are SEHNR and FQNEAQ (reference sequence). CDR3 amino acids: CASSPQGFNSPLHF. In DNA form, the CDR3 reads TGTGCCAGCAGCCCTCAGGGTTTTAATTCACCCCTCCACTTT.